A single sample gave rise to the 4 T cell receptor beta chains below, sequenced in a study of cytomegalovirus exposure and HLA in healthy donors (dated by TCRdb to about 2017). Libraries were made using the immunoSEQ multiplex PCR assay. For the multiplex PCR, a mixture combining 60 forward primers for TCR Vbeta segments and 13 reverse primers for TCR Jbeta segments was used. TCRdb carries this immuneACCESS record with in-frame sequences only. Its versions omit some clonotypes, under half of them owing to an unresolved V gene in the studies checked, with the rest unexplained. The table for this sample lists over 100,000 clones; 65% to 90% of them were counted only once. The biggest ten clones account for over 2% of the sample. The sample comprised PBMCs. All receptors come from a woman aged 25 to 39 in good health and CMV-seronegative.

The chain is built from TRBV5-6 and TRBJ2-5; TRBD1 might be the D (6 bases). Gene TRBJ2-7 matches the end of the DNA better, so the J call may be wrong. The CDR3 contains 14 residues. The germline V gene has CDR1 SGHDT and CDR2 YYEEEE. The CDR3 region is CASSLPDRAYEQYF. The CDR3 DNA is TGTGCCAGCAGCTTGCCGGACAGAGCCTACGAGCAGTACTTC.

The chain carries TRBV7-6 and TRBJ1-4; unclear D gene. Trimming removed 5 bases at V and 11 bases at J, with 18 bases between. The CDR3 is 14 residues long. Germline CDR1 is SGHVS and CDR2 is FNYEAQ. The CDR3: CASSITPDSGKLFF. DNA for the CDR3: TGTGCCAGCAGCATAACACCGGATAGCGGGAAACTGTTTTTT.

This chain uses TRBV4-2 with TRBJ2-5; maybe TRBD2 (5 bases). Germline assignment: CDR1 LGHNA and CDR2 YNFKEQ. Trimming shortened V by 1 base and J by 0 bases, and 12 bases separated the two germline ends. The CDR3 has 16 amino acids. The CDR3 DNA is TGTGCCAGCAGCCAAGTTCTATTCGGGGACCAAGAGACCCAGTACTTC. Translation gives CASSQVLFGDQETQYF.

This clone occurred a few times. The rearrangement links TRBV6-6 to TRBJ2-1, with a possible D match to TRBD1 (8 bases). Germline CDR1 and CDR2: MNHNY and SVGAGI (reference sequence). The CDR3 has 15 amino acids. V was trimmed by 7 bases and J by 6 bases, leaving 19 bases between them. DNA for the CDR3: TGTGCCAGCACAGGGGGCCTGCGGGAGTCCAATGAGCAGTTCTTC. Amino acids: CASTGGLRESNEQFF.